This is a list of T cell receptor beta chains from one sample in a study of T cell responses to AZD1222 COVID-19 vaccine. The method was immunoSEQ multiplex PCR; TCRdb's version includes in-frame clones alone and lacks a portion of them. The table lists 120,000 or so clones, around 92% of them singletons. The material was peripheral blood, obtained on day 0 of AZD1222 vaccination. These receptor sequences come from an adult in good health. Each CDR3 is given with its conserved first and last residue. The D gene is left open where the match is weak. Some rows mark clone size as missing; the rest say once, few, many or name a class of expanded clone.

J,D,V,size,CDR3,DNA
TRBJ2-2,-,TRBV19,-,CASSTWELFF,TGTGCCAGTAGTACGTGGGAGCTGTTTTTT
TRBJ1-5,TRBD1,TRBV2,-,CASSHRTGDYNQPQHF,TGTGCCAGCAGTCACCGGACAGGGGATTACAATCAGCCCCAGCATTTT
TRBJ1-2,-,TRBV5-4,once,CASSQSGRMTYGYTF,TGTGCCAGCAGCCAATCGGGACGCATGACCTATGGCTACACCTTC
TRBJ2-1,TRBD2,TRBV9,-,CASSAETSGMLGEQFF,TGTGCCAGCAGCGCTGAGACTAGCGGGATGTTGGGTGAGCAGTTCTTC
TRBJ2-1,-,TRBV7-9,-,CASSLVSNEQFF,TGTGCCAGCAGCCTGGTATCCAATGAGCAGTTCTTC
TRBJ2-5,-,TRBV5-1,-,CASRRDQEVQYF,TGCGCCAGCAGGCGGGACCAGGAGGTCCAGTACTTC
TRBJ2-4,TRBD2,TRBV28,-,CASDRGDPRYF,TGTGCCAGCGACCGGGGGGACCCCAGGTACTTC
TRBJ1-1,TRBD1,TRBV28,-,CASRRGRDTEAFF,TGTGCCAGCCGTAGGGGGCGCGACACTGAAGCTTTCTTT
TRBJ2-7,-,TRBV7-3,-,CASSLTGGSSEQYF,TGTGCCAGCAGCTTAACGGGTGGGTCTTCCGAGCAGTACTTC
TRBJ2-3,TRBD1,TRBV5-4,-,CASGSGTGSDTQYF,TGTGCCAGCGGGTCGGGGACAGGGTCAGATACGCAGTATTTT
TRBJ1-2,-,TRBV29-1,-,CSVDGSLRYGYTF,TGCAGCGTGGACGGGAGTCTACGGTATGGCTACACCTTC
TRBJ1-3,-,TRBV29-1,-,CSVEMGGNTIYF,TGCAGCGTTGAAATGGGTGGAAACACCATATATTTT
TRBJ2-1,-,TRBV5-4,-,CASSRDSYNEQFF,TGTGCCAGCAGCCGGGACTCATACAATGAGCAGTTCTTC
TRBJ1-2,TRBD1,TRBV5-1,-,CASSRGQGQAPYGYTF,TGCGCCAGCAGCCGGGGACAGGGGCAGGCGCCCTATGGCTACACCTTC
TRBJ1-2,-,TRBV6-6,-,CASTPTGGGYGYTF,TGTGCCAGCACCCCCACGGGGGGCGGCTATGGCTACACCTTC
TRBJ1-2,-,TRBV3-1/TRBV3-2,-,CASSYRTKGGYGYTF,TGTGCCAGCAGCTATAGGACCAAAGGGGGCTATGGCTACACCTTC
TRBJ1-2,-,TRBV20-1,-,CSASDLPRASVNYGYTF,TGCAGTGCTAGTGACCTCCCTCGGGCCTCGGTGAACTATGGCTACACCTTC
TRBJ2-2,-,TRBV19,-,CASSNPGAGGELFF,TGTGCCAGTAGTAATCCGGGGGCGGGCGGGGAGCTGTTTTTT
TRBJ1-2,TRBD1,TRBV28,-,CASSSTGILYGYTF,TGTGCCAGCAGTTCGACAGGGATCCTCTATGGCTACACCTTC
TRBJ2-3,TRBD2,TRBV2,-,CASRPLATDTQYF,TGTGCCAGCAGGCCACTAGCGACAGATACGCAGTATTTT
TRBJ1-1,TRBD1,TRBV6-5,-,CASTQKGQGIGEAFF,TGTGCCAGCACCCAGAAGGGACAGGGGATTGGTGAAGCTTTCTTT
TRBJ1-6,-,TRBV28,-,CASSPTGISPLHF,TGTGCCAGCAGTCCAACAGGGATTTCACCCCTCCACTTT
TRBJ2-1,TRBD2,TRBV10-3,-,CAISPSGMGEQFF,TGTGCCATCAGTCCTAGCGGGATGGGTGAGCAGTTCTTC
TRBJ2-3,-,TRBV5-6,-,CASSLGRSGLDTQYF,TGTGCCAGCAGCTTGGGACGGAGCGGGTTGGATACGCAGTATTTT
TRBJ2-7,-,TRBV9,-,CASSVGSSYEQYF,TGTGCCAGCAGCGTGGGCAGCTCCTACGAGCAGTACTTC
TRBJ1-4,-,TRBV27,-,CASSQRNEKLFF,TGTGCCAGCAGTCAGAGAAATGAAAAACTGTTTTTT
TRBJ2-1,-,TRBV4-1,-,CASSQPGNSYNEQFF,TGCGCCAGCAGCCAACCTGGTAATAGCTACAATGAGCAGTTCTTC
TRBJ1-1,-,TRBV12-3/TRBV12-4,-,CASSRGYDTEAFF,TGTGCCAGCTCTAGGGGTTATGACACTGAAGCTTTCTTT
TRBJ2-7,-,TRBV6-5,-,CASSYRRSGEQYF,TGTGCCAGCAGTTACAGGAGGTCGGGCGAGCAGTACTTC
TRBJ2-7,TRBD1,TRBV7-9,-,CASETMTGTGPSDEQYF,TGTGCCTCCGAGACCATGACCGGGACAGGGCCCTCAGACGAGCAGTACTTC
TRBJ2-1,TRBD2,TRBV5-1,-,CASSPLPKLAGGNNEQFF,TGCGCCAGCAGCCCCCTCCCTAAACTAGCGGGAGGGAACAATGAGCAGTTCTTC
TRBJ2-7,TRBD2,TRBV6-8,-,CASSGASGGYEQYF,TGTGCCAGCTCAGGGGCTAGCGGGGGCTACGAGCAGTACTTC
TRBJ2-1,TRBD1,TRBV11-3,once,CASSLRQGGYGEQFF,TGTGCCAGCAGCTTACGACAGGGGGGGTATGGTGAGCAGTTCTTC
TRBJ2-1,-,TRBV13,-,CASSFRGPGGQFF,TGTGCCAGCAGCTTCAGGGGCCCCGGAGGGCAGTTCTTC
TRBJ2-7,-,TRBV3-1/TRBV3-2,-,CASSQYKGASYEQYF,TGTGCCAGCAGCCAATATAAGGGAGCTTCCTACGAGCAGTACTTC
TRBJ1-3,-,TRBV6-5,-,CASSYDRRSGNTIYF,TGTGCCAGCAGTTACGACAGGCGCTCTGGAAACACCATATATTTT
TRBJ2-1,TRBD2,TRBV10-3,-,CAIERLAGANEQFF,TGTGCCATCGAAAGACTAGCGGGAGCTAATGAGCAGTTCTTC